This TCR beta chain was recorded in a study of shared clonotypes between healthy human individuals. V lost 4 bases and J lost 4, with 19 bases in between. The CDR3 has 17 residues. The germline V gene has CDR1 ENHRY and CDR2 SYGVKD. Worth noting for this clone: Its antigen is undetermined.

Study-wide points: A small donor pool kept down the genetic and exposure-history diversity that was represented.

Method: immunoSEQ multiplex PCR; TCRdb's copy keeps in-frame clones and lacks some. The table includes about 2.2 million clones, around 93% detected once. Naive-designated CD8 cells lacked CD45RO, were positively enriched for CCR7, and omitted terminally differentiated effector memory CD45RA+ cells. Recent vaccinations or acute infections were absent in the healthy HIV-negative adult donors. The chain is built from TRBV10-3 and TRBJ2-2, with D unclear. Sample: naive CD8+ T cells from PBMCs. The clonotype was recovered from a man aged 18 to 29 in good health. Some clones in this sample may be carry-over from other donors' samples. The CDR3 is CAISGPSLERGTGELFF. CDR3 nucleotides: TGTGCCATCAGTGGCCCTTCTCTAGAACGTGGCACCGGGGAGCTGTTTTTT.